The next 32 T cell receptor beta chains were all read from a single sample in a study of blood T cells in healthy people across ages. Next came a second PCR, run for about 7 to 12 cycles, which used a sample-barcoded 5' primer along with a J-beta primer mix. TCRdb analysed the 5' RACE reads with MiXCR anew, one entry per CDR3 protein. The sample has 450,000 to 700,000 distinct CDR3 sequences, roughly 28% seen once. Sequencing used blood. All receptors derive from a woman in her 70s in good health.

The chain recombines TRBV7-2 with TRBJ2-7, with 9 positions matching TRBD2. Germline V lookup: CDR1 SGHTA, CDR2 FQGNSA. The CDR3 is 15 amino acids. Germline trimming cut 5 bases from V and 2 bases from J; bases unmatched to any gene: 7. CDR3 sequence (DNA): TGTGCCAGCAGCAGAGAGCGGGGGGCCACCTACGAGCAGTACTTC. Translated, it gives CASSRERGATYEQYF.

This clonotype was observed at least ten times. The chain carries TRBV6-5 and TRBJ2-7, with 9 bases that match TRBD2. Losses at the gene ends were 2 bases for V and 2 bases for J; bases not matched to a gene: 13. Germline CDR1 MNHEY, CDR2 SVGAGI. The CDR3 is 18 amino acids. Here the CDR3 reads CASSYPGGERGAPYEQYF. In nucleotides, the CDR3 is TGTGCCAGCAGTTACCCAGGTGGGGAGCGGGGGGCCCCCTACGAGCAGTACTTC.

This clonotype was seen more than once but under ten times. The rearrangement uses TRBV7-2 and TRBJ1-4; no reliable D call. The germline CDR1 and CDR2 sequences are SGHTA and FQGNSA. This CDR3 is 13 amino acids long. V was trimmed by 11 bases and J by 5 bases, leaving 15 bases between them. The CDR3 DNA reads TGTGCCTCCTCCGGCAGCGCCAATGAAAAACTGTTTTTT. This gives the protein CASSGSANEKLFF.

In its sample, this clonotype was seen a few times. It is likely a read error, because the conserved phenylalanine at the end of the CDR3 is missing. The chain couples TRBV4-3 to TRBJ1-2, with D perhaps matching TRBD1 (6 bases). Germline-derived CDR1 and CDR2 are LGHNA and YSLEER. The V end lost 1 base, the J end lost 7 bases, and 13 bases lay between the germline ends. The CDR3 is made up of 14 amino acids. The CDR3 DNA reads TGCGCCAGCAGCCAAGGACAGGTCGACGGTGGCTACACCATC. Its protein is CASSQGQVDGGYTI.

The chain uses TRBV5-1 and TRBJ2-5; 8 bases map to TRBD2. The J call is in doubt because the DNA end fits TRBJ2-1 better. The germline V gene encodes CDR1 SGHRS and CDR2 YFSETQ. The CDR3 extends over 14 amino acids. Here the CDR3 DNA reads TGCGCCAGCAGTCAAATAGCGGGGCCAGGGGAGCAGTTCTTC. It encodes CASSQIAGPGEQFF.

The J gene is TRBJ2-2, the V gene TRBV6-6, with D possibly TRBD1 on 6 matching bases. The length of the CDR3 is 12 residues. Trimming took off 11 bases at V and 1 base at J, with 8 bases between the two ends. Germline V CDR1 and CDR2: MNHNY, SVGAGI (reference sequence). The CDR3 sequence is CAAQGNTGELFF. The CDR3 nucleotides are TGTGCCGCACAGGGGAACACCGGGGAGCTGTTTTTT.

The chain employs TRBV29-1 and TRBJ2-7; no reliable D call. Trimming took off 4 bases at V and 3 bases at J, with 10 bases between the two ends. CDR3 length equals 12 residues. Per germline, CDR1 SQVTM and CDR2 ANQGSEA. The CDR3 protein is CSVVVHSYEQYF. The CDR3 DNA reads as TGCAGCGTTGTCGTTCACAGCTACGAGCAGTACTTC.

This chain joins TRBV5-1 and TRBJ1-2; 7 bases are shared with TRBD1. The CDR3 extends over 15 amino acids. The J segment lost 7 bases and the V segment lost 4 bases, leaving 13 bases of the junction unmatched. Germline CDR1 SGHRS, CDR2 YFSETQ. CDR3: CASSLLSTGLRGYTF. CDR3 in DNA: TGCGCCAGCAGCCTCCTATCGACAGGGCTGCGTGGCTACACCTTC.

In DNA, the CDR3 is TGTGCCAGCAGGGACGGGACTAGCGGGGGGAGGAATGAGCAGTTCTTC. Protein sequence: CASRDGTSGGRNEQFF. The chain uses TRBV2 and TRBJ2-1; TRBD2 matches at 15 bases. Germline V gene sequence: CDR1 SNHLY, CDR2 FYNNEI. Losses at the gene ends were 6 bases for V and 7 bases for J; bases not matched to a gene: 7. The CDR3 totals 16 residues. Full variable domain (outside the CDR3, taken from reference TRBV2 and TRBJ2-1): EPEVTQTPSHQVTQMGQEVILRCVPISNHLYFYWYRQILGQKVEFLVSFYNNEISEKSEIFDDQFSVERPDGSNFTLKIRSTKLEDSAMYFCASRDGTSGGRNEQFFGPGTRLTVL.

The chain recombines TRBV2 with TRBJ1-5; 9 bases are shared with TRBD1. Germline V gives CDR1 SNHLY, CDR2 FYNNEI. This CDR3 is 15 amino acids long. Trimming removed 6 bases from V and 6 bases from J; junction bases left unmatched: 9. The CDR3 DNA sequence: TGTGCCAGCAGCCGCCCGACAGGGGGTGGTCAGCCCCAGCATTTT. Translated, it gives CASSRPTGGGQPQHF.

This clonotype was recorded once. A read error may account for a junction end that differs from germline. The J gene is TRBJ2-1, the V gene TRBV6-5; TRBD1 matches at 9 bases. Germline V lookup: CDR1 MNHEY, CDR2 SVGAGI. The CDR3 contains 15 residues. The CDR3 DNA reads TGTGCCAGCAGGAACCCGGGACAGGGATCTACTAAGGAGTACTTC. Translating it yields CASRNPGQGSTKEYF.

In its sample, this clonotype was seen a few times. The gene calls are TRBV11-3 and TRBJ1-2, with TRBD1 identical over 10 bases. From germline, CDR1 is SGHNT and CDR2 YENEEA. Germline trimming cut 3 bases from V and 5 bases from J; bases unmatched to any gene: 9. This CDR3 region has 16 residues. The CDR3 coding sequence is TGTGCCAGCAGCTTCGGCCGGGACAGGGGTTCGTATGGCTACACCTTC. Translating it yields CASSFGRDRGSYGYTF.

This clonotype was counted a few times. The chain carries TRBV25-1 and TRBJ2-4, with D uncertain. Germline-derived CDR1 and CDR2 are MGHDK and SYGVNS. The CDR3 covers 17 residues. V was cut by 7 bases and J by 2 bases, with 21 bases left in between. The CDR3 nucleotides are TGTGCCAGCATTAGTGCAGGCCTAAGGTTGTCCAAAAACATTCAGTACTTC. Its translation: CASISAGLRLSKNIQYF.

The genes are TRBV5-4 and TRBJ1-1; a possible D gene is TRBD1 (6 bases). In germline, CDR1 is SGHNT, CDR2 YYREEE (reference sequence). Between the trimmed V and J ends, which lost 4 bases and 0 bases, there was a span of 16 bases. The CDR3 loop spans 16 amino acids. The CDR3 bases are TGTGCCAGCAGCCCCGACCTCGGACAGCTGAACACTGAAGCTTTCTTT. This encodes CASSPDLGQLNTEAFF. Drawing the rest from reference TRBV5-4 and TRBJ1-1, the complete variable domain is ETGVTQSPTHLIKTRGQQVTLRCSSQSGHNTVSWYQQALGQGPQFIFQYYREEENGRGNFPPRFSGLQFPNYSSELNVNALELDDSALYLCASSPDLGQLNTEAFFGQGTRLTVV.

The chain links TRBV12-3 or TRBV12-4 to TRBJ2-5; 7 bases are a match to TRBD2. The CDR3 runs 15 residues. V shed 3 bases, J shed 4 bases, and the junction held 8 bases outside the gene matches. The CDR3 nucleotides are TGTGCCAGCAGTTTCGGGGGTCAGCGGGGAGAGACCCAGTACTTC. The encoded protein is CASSFGGQRGETQYF.

The V and J genes are TRBV9 and TRBJ2-2; unclear D gene. Per the germline V gene, CDR1 is SGDLS and CDR2 is YYNGEE. V shed 3 bases and J shed 2 bases, with 5 bases lying between them. The CDR3 has 13 residues. The CDR3: CASSESNTGELFF. For the CDR3, the DNA is TGTGCCAGCAGCGAATCTAACACCGGGGAGCTGTTTTTT. The variable domain in full, with the rest retrieved from reference TRBV9 and TRBJ2-2, is DSGVTQTPKHLITATGQRVTLRCSPRSGDLSVYWYQQSLDQGLQFLIQYYNGEERAKGNILERFSAQQFPDLHSELNLSSLELGDSALYFCASSESNTGELFFGEGSRLTVL.

In its sample, this clonotype was seen many times. This chain links TRBV7-9 with TRBJ2-5; D is ambiguous. The ends were cut back, 3 bases at V and 5 bases at J, with 16 bases in the middle. This CDR3 is built from 15 residues. Germline assignment: CDR1 SEHNR and CDR2 FQNEAQ (reference sequence). CDR3 sequence: CASSFGRFHSETQYF. Written as DNA, the CDR3 is TGTGCCAGCAGCTTCGGGCGTTTCCATTCGGAGACCCAGTACTTC.

The J gene is TRBJ1-2, the V gene TRBV7-9; 8 nucleotides match TRBD1. The V segment lost 0 bases and the J segment 4 bases; nucleotides outside the gene matches: 1. Germline V gives CDR1 SEHNR, CDR2 FQNEAQ (reference sequence). There are 14 residues in the CDR3. The CDR3 DNA reads TGTGCCAGCAGCTTAGCCACAGGGGGCTATGGCTACACCTTC. It is translated as CASSLATGGYGYTF. The full variable domain, in which reference TRBV7-9 and TRBJ1-2 provide the parts outside the CDR3, is DTGVSQNPRHKITKRGQNVTFRCDPISEHNRLYWYRQTLGQGPEFLTYFQNEAQLEKSRLLSDRFSAERPKGSFSTLEIQRTEQGDSAMYLCASSLATGGYGYTFGSGTRLTVV.

The V gene is TRBV7-2, the J gene TRBJ2-7; D gene ambiguous. The CDR3 contains 13 residues. Germline loops: CDR1 SGHTA, CDR2 FQGNSA. Trimming removed 3 bases at V and 3 bases at J, with 9 bases between. CDR3: CTSSLPGNYEQYF. In DNA, the CDR3 is TGTACCAGCAGCTTGCCAGGAAACTACGAGCAGTACTTC.

The chain recombines TRBV29-1 with TRBJ2-5, with 9 nucleotides matching TRBD2. The CDR3 loop spans 10 amino acids. Germline V gene lookup returns CDR1 SQVTM and CDR2 ANQGSEA. DNA for the CDR3: TGCGGCGGGGGGGAAGAGACCCAGTACTTC. It translates to CGGGEETQYF.

The V gene is TRBV5-1, the J gene TRBJ1-4; 9 nucleotides agree with TRBD1. With V trimmed by 4 bases and J by 3 bases, 7 bases remained unmatched. The CDR3 totals 16 residues. CDR1 is SGHRS and CDR2 is YFSETQ in the germline V gene. Here the CDR3 DNA reads TGCGCCAGCAGCAGATCCACAGGGGGCCCTAATGAAAAACTGTTTTTT. Translation: CASSRSTGGPNEKLFF.

This chain connects TRBV29-1 to TRBJ2-3, with TRBD1 matching 8 bases. Losses at the gene ends were 4 bases for V and 5 bases for J; bases not matched to a gene: 8. The CDR3 runs to 14 residues. CDR1 SQVTM and CDR2 ANQGSEA come from the germline V gene. For the CDR3, the DNA is TGCAGCGTTGTCACAGGGGGTTACTTAGATACGCAGTATTTT. Encoded protein: CSVVTGGYLDTQYF.

This chain joins TRBV20-1 and TRBJ1-4; possible D gene TRBD1, 6 bases. The CDR3 runs 15 residues. In germline, CDR1 is DFQATT, CDR2 SNEGSKA (reference sequence). Trimming took 4 bases from V and 0 from J, leaving 12 bases between them. CDR3 sequence (DNA): TGCAGTGCTAAACAGGGAGGGGCAACTAATGAAAAACTGTTTTTT. This encodes CSAKQGGATNEKLFF.

J is TRBJ1-3 and V is TRBV19, with TRBD1 matching over 7 bases. CDR3 length: 14 residues. The V and J ends lost 7 bases and 4 bases, in that order; junction bases with no gene match: 7. Germline V gene data show CDR1 as LNHDA and CDR2 as SQIVND (reference sequence). The CDR3 sequence is CASTGTDLGNTIYF. In nucleotides, the CDR3 is TGTGCCAGTACCGGGACAGACCTCGGAAACACCATATATTTT.

The gene calls are TRBV20-1 and TRBJ2-6, with D possibly TRBD1 on 5 matching bases. The length of the CDR3 is 15 residues. Germline lookup yields CDR1 DFQATT and CDR2 SNEGSKA (reference sequence). The germline V and J ends were trimmed by 1 base and 1 base, with 8 bases remaining between them. CDR3 protein: CSARAGPSGANVLTF. DNA for the CDR3: TGCAGTGCTAGAGCAGGGCCGTCTGGGGCCAACGTCCTGACTTTC.

The chain employs TRBV4-1 and TRBJ2-5; the match to TRBD2 covers 8 bases. The CDR3 is 17 residues long. J gave up 3 bases and V 2 bases, and 11 bases lay outside the gene matches. Germline CDR1 reads MGHRA; CDR2 reads YSYEKL. CDR3: CASSQRGIRGGEETQYF. The CDR3 DNA sequence: TGCGCCAGCAGCCAAAGGGGGATTCGGGGGGGAGAAGAGACCCAGTACTTC.

The V and J genes are TRBV7-2 and TRBJ2-3, with 10 bases lining up with TRBD2. With V trimmed by 5 bases and J by 5 bases, 7 bases remained unmatched. The germline V gene has CDR1 SGHTA and CDR2 FQGNSA. This CDR3 region has 15 residues. The DNA of the CDR3 is TGTGCCAGCAGCCAGGGACTAGCGTTACTAGATACGCAGTATTTT. Translation: CASSQGLALLDTQYF.

The V call is TRBV15, the J call TRBJ2-5; D not certain. The CDR3 is 12 amino acids. Germline-derived CDR1 and CDR2 are LNHNV and YYDKDF (reference sequence). V lost 3 bases and J lost 1, with 3 bases in between. The CDR3 bases are TGTGCCACCAGCAGGGCCCAAGAGACCCAGTACTTC. Its translation: CATSRAQETQYF.

The chain recombines TRBV29-1 with TRBJ2-3; D perhaps matches TRBD2 (7 bases). Germline CDR1 is SQVTM and CDR2 is ANQGSEA. The CDR3 runs to 13 residues. V gave up 7 bases and J gave up 5 bases, with 16 bases separating them. CDR3 DNA sequence: TGCAGCGCCGAGGGGGGGAGTGAAGATACGCAGTATTTT. As protein: CSAEGGSEDTQYF.

The CDR3 here is CASSSYLGEKLFF. Here the CDR3 DNA reads TGTGCCAGCAGTTCCTATCTGGGTGAAAAACTGTTTTTT. The chain links TRBV12-3 or TRBV12-4 to TRBJ1-4, with D hard to call. V was clipped by 4 bases and J by 7 bases, with 10 bases between them. The CDR3 is 13 amino acids.

This clonotype has ten or more counts. This chain uses TRBV5-1 with TRBJ2-5, with D possibly being TRBD2 (5 bases). This CDR3 has 14 residues. Germline loops: CDR1 SGHRS, CDR2 YFSETQ. Trimming cost V 0 bases and J 1 base, with 7 bases left between them. As DNA, the CDR3 is TGCGCCAGCAGCTTGGCGGGGTTCCAAGAGACCCAGTACTTC. The encoded protein is CASSLAGFQETQYF. Using reference TRBV5-1 and TRBJ2-5 for the parts outside the CDR3, the full variable domain is KAGVTQTPRYLIKTRGQQVTLSCSPISGHRSVSWYQQTPGQGLQFLFEYFSETQRNKGNFPGRFSGRQFSNSRSEMNVSTLELGDSALYLCASSLAGFQETQYFGPGTRLLVL.

Only one count was recorded for this clonotype. The chain uses TRBV7-9 and TRBJ1-3, with D unclear. Between the trimmed V and J ends, which lost 7 bases and 1 base, there was a span of 8 bases. The CDR3 covers 13 residues. Per the germline V gene, CDR1 is SEHNR and CDR2 is FQNEAQ (reference sequence). CDR3 amino acids: CASTQESGNTIYF. CDR3 nucleotides: TGTGCCAGCACCCAAGAATCTGGAAACACCATATATTTT.